The clone carrying this TCR beta chain has a handful of counts. What it recognizes is unknown. This entry is derived from a study of CD8 T cells in ankylosing spondylitis. Study results and caveats: One TCR beta motif, made up of roughly 8 highly homologous variants, appeared characteristic of ankylosing spondylitis blood. Disease-linked clones bore a CD8+ phenotype and were relatively rare in peripheral blood.

Each TCR beta library was made by quantitative 5'-RACE that incorporated molecular barcodes. TCRdb re-called the 5' RACE reads through MiXCR, storing one row per CDR3 protein. The data show 300,000 to 350,000 distinct CDR3 sequences, less than 25% seen once. The source is a female donor with ankylosing spondylitis or in good health (not recorded which). Sequenced material: blood, either unsorted or a sorted T cell fraction (not recorded which).

The CDR3 nucleotides are TGTGCCAGCAGCGTAAATGGGGGTTACAATGAGCAGTTCTTC. Translation: CASSVNGGYNEQFF. V and J are TRBV9 and TRBJ2-1; D may match TRBD1 or TRBD2 (5 bases each). Per the germline V gene, CDR1 is SGDLS and CDR2 is YYNGEE. The V end lost 1 base, the J end lost 4 bases, and 9 bases lay between the germline ends. CDR3 length equals 14 residues.